This entry lists 31 T cell receptor beta chains sequenced from one sample in a study of beta chain features in type 1 diabetes. Notes on the study in general: People with Type 1 diabetes carried modestly yet significantly shorter TCRB CDR3s in all four CD4+ subsets.

Reverse transcription of all isolated RNA meant that expressed TCRB transcripts were sequenced. Method: immunoSEQ multiplex PCR; TCRdb's copy keeps in-frame clones and lacks some. The sample holds around 310,000 clones, approximately 13% seen once. For these TCRs, the target antigens are not known. The sequenced sample consisted of naive CD4+ T cells from blood. The origin of the receptors is a woman aged 18-30 years with type 1 diabetes.

This chain connects TRBV20-1 to TRBJ1-4, with D unresolved. Between the trimmed V and J ends, which lost 1 base and 7 bases, there was a span of 4 bases. The germline CDR1 and CDR2 sequences are DFQATT and SNEGSKA (reference sequence). This CDR3 comprises 11 residues. DNA for the CDR3: TGCAGTGCTAGAGGAGGTGAAAAACTGTTTTTT. It specifies CSARGGEKLFF.

The CDR3 loop is CAWRDRTGGNEKLFF. CDR3 DNA: TGTGCCTGGAGGGACCGGACAGGGGGAAATGAAAAACTGTTTTTT. The rearrangement uses TRBV30 and TRBJ1-4; the match to TRBD1 covers 10 bases. Per the germline V gene, CDR1 is GTSNPN and CDR2 is SVGIG (reference sequence). After removal of 3 bases from V and 5 bases from J, the junction contained 6 bases not matched to a gene. This CDR3 is 15 amino acids long.

This clone showed up just a few times. The CDR3 DNA follows: TGTGCCAGTAGTTCTGGAGCGGCTGGAAACACCATATATTTT. Encoded protein: CASSSGAAGNTIYF. This sequence joins TRBV19 and TRBJ1-3; the D is unclear. Germline V gene lookup returns CDR1 LNHDA and CDR2 SQIVND (reference sequence). Trimming shortened V by 5 bases and J by 2 bases, and 10 bases separated the two germline ends. The CDR3 runs 14 residues.

This clone was seen a handful of times. The rearrangement uses TRBV11-2 and TRBJ2-7; 8 bases match TRBD1. The CDR3 runs to 15 residues. Looked up from germline, CDR1 is SGHAT and CDR2 is FQNNGV. Trimming took 1 base from V and 5 from J; bases not matched to a gene: 7. This CDR3 is CASSLVRGRVHEQYF. CDR3 bases: TGTGCCAGCAGCTTAGTCAGGGGGCGCGTCCACGAGCAGTACTTC.

The gene calls are TRBV2 and TRBJ2-7; 9 bases fit TRBD1. V was clipped by 6 bases and J by 6 bases; unmatched bases: 3. Germline-derived CDR1 and CDR2 are SNHLY and FYNNEI. CDR3 size: 12 residues. The CDR3 sequence: CASSLTGGEQYF. The CDR3 DNA sequence: TGTGCCAGCAGCTTGACAGGGGGCGAGCAGTACTTC.

The chain uses TRBV9 and TRBJ1-1; weak D call: TRBD1 (6 bases). CDR1 and CDR2 from the germline V gene are SGDLS and YYNGEE. Trimming shortened V by 3 bases and J by 5 bases, and 11 bases separated the two germline ends. The CDR3 contains 13 residues. CDR3 DNA: TGTGCCAGCAGCGCGGACAGTGAGACTGAAGCTTTCTTT. Translation: CASSADSETEAFF.

In DNA, the CDR3 is TGTGCCAGCAGCGTAGACGGGGGGAGACAGCCCCAGCATTTT. It specifies CASSVDGGRQPQHF. The chain combines TRBV9 with TRBJ1-5; weak D call: TRBD1 (5 bases). The CDR3 has 14 amino acids. Germline V gene sequence: CDR1 SGDLS, CDR2 YYNGEE. Trimming took 0 bases from V and 7 from J, leaving 11 bases between them.

This clone was detected only a few times. The V and J genes are TRBV21-1 and TRBJ1-1; the table's D call TRBD1 went unverified against the DNA. TRBV21-1 is deemed a pseudogene. The CDR3 has 13 amino acids. CDR3 residues: CASPPQLNTEAFF. CDR3 nucleotides: TGTGCCAGTCCCCCTCAGTTGAACACTGAAGCTTTCTTT.

The chain joins TRBV4-1 to TRBJ2-7; tentatively, D is TRBD2 (5 bases). CDR1 and CDR2 (germline): MGHRA, YSYEKL. Trimming removed 0 bases at V and 3 bases at J, with 15 bases between. This CDR3 comprises 16 residues. CDR3 sequence (DNA): TGCGCCAGCAGCCAAGAGATCCGGGGTGGGTTCTACGAGCAGTACGTC. This sequence encodes CASSQEIRGGFYEQYV.

The V call is TRBV9, the J call TRBJ2-2; 9 nucleotides agree with TRBD1. CDR1 SGDLS and CDR2 YYNGEE come from the germline V gene. The trim removed 5 bases at V and 5 bases at J, leaving 10 bases unmatched. CDR3 size: 16 residues. The CDR3 bases are TGTGCCAGCAGACGACAGGGGGTCGAGGGAACCGGGGAGCTGTTTTTT. Its protein product is CASRRQGVEGTGELFF.

This chain joins TRBV5-1 and TRBJ2-5; the match to TRBD2 covers 7 bases. This CDR3 spans 16 amino acids. Trimming at V came to 4 bases and at J to 2 bases, leaving 11 bases not matched to a gene. CDR1 and CDR2 (germline): SGHRS, YFSETQ. The CDR3 sequence: CASSQLGLAAQETQYF. The CDR3 nucleotides are TGCGCCAGCAGCCAACTGGGGCTAGCGGCACAAGAGACCCAGTACTTC.

This clone has just a few counts. The chain uses TRBV7-8 and TRBJ2-1, with TRBD2 matching 10 bases. This CDR3 comprises 16 residues. The junction had 9 bases not matched to a gene; V was cut back by 2 bases and J by 8 bases. From germline, CDR1 is SGHVS and CDR2 FQNEAQ. CDR3 bases: TGTGCCAGCAGCTTATCCCGGACTAGCGGTCCCGATGAGCAGTTCTTC. It yields the protein CASSLSRTSGPDEQFF.

V is TRBV23-1 and J is TRBJ2-4; TRBD2 matches 11 bases. TRBV23-1 is recorded as an ORF, its role being uncertain. This CDR3 spans 19 amino acids. The V gene end was trimmed by 1 base and the J gene end by 0 bases; junction bases not matched to a gene: 8. The CDR3 is CASSQWGSGRALAKNIQYF. The CDR3, as DNA: TGCGCCAGCAGTCAATGGGGTAGCGGGAGGGCGCTAGCCAAAAACATTCAGTACTTC.

The chain carries TRBV19 and TRBJ2-1; maybe TRBD2 (6 bases). The CDR3 runs to 18 residues. The germline V gene encodes CDR1 LNHDA and CDR2 SQIVND (reference sequence). The ends were cut back, 3 bases at V and 2 bases at J, with 20 bases in the middle. CDR3 loop: CASSMELARGSTYNEQFF. DNA of the CDR3: TGTGCCAGTAGTATGGAGCTTGCGCGGGGCAGCACCTACAATGAGCAGTTCTTC. Full variable domain (outside the CDR3, taken from reference TRBV19 and TRBJ2-1): DGGITQSPKYLFRKEGQNVTLSCEQNLNHDAMYWYRQDPGQGLRLIYYSQIVNDFQKGDIAEGYSVSREKKESFPLTVTSAQKNPTAFYLCASSMELARGSTYNEQFFGPGTRLTVL.

The chain links TRBV18 to TRBJ2-5; a possible D gene is TRBD2 (5 bases). Germline CDR1 is KGHSH and CDR2 is LQKENI. CDR3 length equals 15 residues. With 3 bases removed from V and 0 bases from J, the gap between germline ends came to 11 bases. The CDR3 loop reads CASSPRGLYQETQYF. The CDR3 DNA sequence: TGTGCCAGCTCACCGAGAGGGCTGTACCAAGAGACCCAGTACTTC.

This clone was seen more than once but under ten times. The chain is built from TRBV18 and TRBJ2-7; D is perhaps TRBD1 (6 bases). V lost 1 base, J lost 2 bases, and 6 bases lay in between. CDR1 is KGHSH, CDR2 LQKENI, per germline. The CDR3 covers 13 residues. The CDR3 DNA sequence: TGTGCCAGCTCACCACAGGGGGCCTACGAGCAGTACTTC. This gives the protein CASSPQGAYEQYF.

This chain joins TRBV9 and TRBJ2-5; tentatively, D is TRBD1 (7 bases). V was clipped by 0 bases and J by 3 bases, with 12 bases between them. Germline CDR1 reads SGDLS; CDR2 reads YYNGEE. The CDR3 is 15 amino acids. CDR3 bases: TGTGCCAGCAGCGTAGGAGGGGGCGGGAAAGAGACCCAGTACTTC. Its translation is CASSVGGGGKETQYF.

The gene calls are TRBV27 and TRBJ2-1; D is possibly TRBD1 (5 bases). There are 16 residues in the CDR3. The germline gives CDR1 MNHEY, CDR2 SMNVEV (reference sequence). Trimming removed 0 bases from V and 7 bases from J, with 16 bases in between. CDR3: CASSLSYGATRNEQFF. As DNA, the CDR3 is TGTGCCAGCAGTTTATCCTATGGGGCTACCCGGAATGAGCAGTTCTTC.

This chain joins TRBV18 and TRBJ2-1; the match to TRBD2 covers 11 bases. Losses at the gene ends were 5 bases for V and 7 bases for J; bases not matched to a gene: 7. CDR1 and CDR2 (germline): KGHSH, LQKENI. The CDR3 is made up of 15 amino acids. The chain's CDR3 is CASSSTGLAVNEQFF. CDR3 DNA: TGTGCCAGCTCATCAACGGGACTAGCGGTAAATGAGCAGTTCTTC.

This clone was detected a few times. This chain joins TRBV28 and TRBJ2-5, with a possible D match to TRBD2 (5 bases). V was shortened by 2 bases and J by 0 bases, with 7 bases between the two germline ends. The CDR3 runs 14 residues. CDR1 and CDR2 from the germline V gene are MDHEN and SYDVKM. CDR3 loop: CASSLAGYQETQYF. The CDR3, as DNA: TGTGCCAGCAGTTTAGCGGGTTACCAAGAGACCCAGTACTTC.

This chain uses TRBV2 with TRBJ2-7, with TRBD2 identical over 9 bases. The CDR3 consists of 16 residues. CDR1 and CDR2 (germline): SNHLY, FYNNEI. With V trimmed by 7 bases and J by 7 bases, 17 bases remained unmatched. CDR3 nucleotides: TGTGCCAGCACCCAAGATATAGCTAGCGGGATTCGAGAGCAGTACGTC. Residues: CASTQDIASGIREQYV.

V gene TRBV27 combines with J gene TRBJ1-2; 8 positions agree with TRBD1. The V gene end was trimmed by 7 bases and the J gene end by 0 bases; junction bases not matched to a gene: 10. Germline V gene sequence: CDR1 MNHEY, CDR2 SMNVEV (reference sequence). This CDR3 comprises 16 residues. This CDR3 reads CASNPLGQGANYGYTF. DNA for the CDR3: TGTGCCAGCAACCCCCTAGGACAGGGAGCTAACTATGGCTACACCTTC.

The V call is TRBV7-2, the J call TRBJ2-5; weak D call: TRBD2 (6 bases). Germline CDR1 SGHTA, CDR2 FQGNSA. CDR3 length: 14 residues. V was trimmed by 5 bases and J by 2 bases, leaving 12 bases between them. This CDR3 reads CASSQAGHQETQYF. The CDR3 nucleotides read TGTGCCAGCAGCCAGGCGGGGCATCAAGAGACCCAGTACTTC.

In regard to this clone: Germline and junction disagree at one end, which may indicate a read error. This sequence joins TRBV15 and TRBJ1-5; D is uncertain. The CDR3 length is 15 residues. Germline V lookup: CDR1 LNHNV, CDR2 YYDKDF (reference sequence). This CDR3 is CATSRDLVKYQSQHF. CDR3 in DNA: TGTGCCACCAGCAGAGATCTGGTTAAATATCAGTCCCAGCATTTT.

This chain joins TRBV27 and TRBJ2-1; the match to TRBD2 covers 12 bases. The CDR3 has 15 amino acids. Germline assignment: CDR1 MNHEY and CDR2 SMNVEV (reference sequence). With 10 bases clipped from V and 4 bases from J, the junction kept 8 bases outside the gene matches. CDR3 sequence: CATRLAGANYNEQFF. DNA of the CDR3: TGTGCCACCAGACTAGCGGGAGCAAATTACAATGAGCAGTTCTTC.

This clone was detected only a few times. V usage is TRBV10-3 and J usage is TRBJ1-1; D gene ambiguous. With 7 bases removed from V and 1 base from J, the gap between germline ends came to 13 bases. Per germline, CDR1 ENHRY and CDR2 SYGVKD. This CDR3 has 14 amino acids. CDR3 sequence: CAIIETEWNTEAFF. DNA of the CDR3: TGTGCCATCATTGAAACAGAATGGAACACTGAAGCTTTCTTT.

This clone was seen a handful of times. V gene TRBV30 combines with J gene TRBJ1-1, with 9 nucleotides matching TRBD1. V lost 6 bases to trimming and J lost 4 bases; unmatched junction nucleotides: 3. This CDR3 region has 12 residues. Germline V gene lookup returns CDR1 GTSNPN and CDR2 SVGIG (reference sequence). Here the CDR3 reads CACDRGGTEAFF. The DNA of the CDR3 is TGTGCCTGTGACAGGGGGGGCACTGAAGCTTTCTTT.

This clone was recorded a few times. The CDR3 DNA reads as TGTGCCTGGAGTGTCGGGATAGACACCGGGGAGCTGTTTTTT. Its translation is CAWSVGIDTGELFF. This sequence joins TRBV30 and TRBJ2-2, with D possibly being TRBD2 (5 bases). V lost 0 bases to trimming and J lost 3 bases, with 8 bases between them. Germline CDR1 GTSNPN, CDR2 SVGIG (reference sequence). The CDR3 loop spans 14 amino acids.

The chain combines TRBV6-1 with TRBJ2-7; TRBD1 aligns across 9 bases. The CDR3 is made up of 14 amino acids. V lost 8 bases, J lost 2 bases, and 7 bases stayed unmatched. The V gene's germline CDR1 is MNHNS and CDR2 SASEGT. CDR3: CASGGTGSAYEQYV. CDR3 nucleotide sequence: TGTGCCAGCGGGGGGACAGGGTCAGCCTACGAGCAGTACGTC.

This sequence joins TRBV5-1 and TRBJ2-3; 8 nucleotides align to TRBD2. Germline CDR1 reads SGHRS; CDR2 reads YFSETQ. V lost 0 bases to trimming and J lost 3 bases; unmatched junction nucleotides: 6. The CDR3 covers 16 residues. In DNA, the CDR3 is TGCGCCAGCAGCTTGGGAGCGGGACTAGAAACAGATACGCAGTATTTT. This translates into CASSLGAGLETDTQYF.

The rearrangement uses TRBV7-9 and TRBJ1-5; D unresolved. The CDR3 spans 14 residues. Looked up from germline, CDR1 is SEHNR and CDR2 is FQNEAQ (reference sequence). With 6 bases removed from V and 1 base from J, the gap between germline ends came to 10 bases. The chain's CDR3 is CASRRSGSNQPQHF. The CDR3 DNA reads as TGTGCCAGCAGGAGGAGTGGGAGCAATCAGCCCCAGCATTTT.